This TCR beta chain emerged from a study of blood T cell repertoires in COVID-19. Study in general: Whether acute or convalescent, the COVID-19 samples came from the United States, Italy and Spain. T cells, B-cell-depleted T cells, or PBMCs supplied cDNA or gDNA.

In the original workflow: Estimation of nucleated cell counts relied on the amplification of reference gene primers. Measured with immunoSEQ multiplex PCR; TCRdb has only the in-frame clones, and not every one. V, J and clone size derive from that table, while D and trimming were established from the DNA sequence. Among over 25,000 clones listed, about 86% were seen once. The specimen sequenced was peripheral blood. The TCR comes from a man between 65 and 85 years old with acute or convalescent COVID-19.

CDR3 DNA sequence: TGTGCCAGTAGTATTAACAGGTACTACGAGCAGTACTTC. It specifies CASSINRYYEQYF. The chain couples TRBV19 to TRBJ2-7; weak D call: TRBD1 (5 bases). The germline V gene encodes CDR1 LNHDA and CDR2 SQIVND (reference sequence). This CDR3 has 13 residues. Trimming shortened V by 3 bases and J by 3 bases, and 9 bases separated the two germline ends.